The next 29 T cell receptor beta chains were all read from a single sample in a study of control samples from healthy donors and cancer patients. The method was immunoSEQ multiplex PCR; TCRdb's version includes in-frame clones alone and lacks a portion of them. Here the sample spans about 130,000 clones, about nine tenths being singletons. The material sequenced was blood. These TCRs come from a man between 18 and 35 years old in good health.

The gene calls are TRBV7-2 and TRBJ2-3; D unresolved. From germline, CDR1 is SGHTA and CDR2 FQGNSA. The CDR3 contains 17 residues. The V gene lost 2 bases and the J gene lost 2 bases, with 17 bases spanning the gap. Here the CDR3 DNA reads TGTGCCAGCAGCTTATACCCGGGCCTAATCTCCACAGATACGCAGTATTTT. As protein: CASSLYPGLISTDTQYF.

The chain employs TRBV10-3 and TRBJ1-6; possible D gene TRBD1, 5 bases. CDR1 ENHRY and CDR2 SYGVKD come from the germline V gene. The CDR3 sequence is 14 residues long. Trimming took off 6 bases at V and 4 bases at J, with 10 bases between the two ends. For the CDR3, the DNA is TGTGCCATCAGGGCGGGACTGTATAATTCACCCCTCCACTTT. Its protein is CAIRAGLYNSPLHF.

The genes are TRBV5-6 and TRBJ2-7, with D possibly matching TRBD1 (6 bases). Germline V lookup: CDR1 SGHDT, CDR2 YYEEEE. The V end lost 2 bases, the J end lost 2 bases, and 14 bases lay between the germline ends. This CDR3 has 15 residues. DNA for the CDR3: TGTGCCAGCAGCTTTAACAGGGCGGATCCCTACGAGCAGTACGTC. Its translation: CASSFNRADPYEQYV.

The chain carries TRBV2 and TRBJ1-2, with D tentatively TRBD1 (6 bases). Per germline, CDR1 SNHLY and CDR2 FYNNEI. V gave up 4 bases and J gave up 7 bases, with 13 bases separating them. The CDR3 is 13 residues long. The CDR3 bases are TGTGCCAGCAGTGCTGGGGGCGGATTTGGCTACACCTTC. The encoded protein is CASSAGGGFGYTF.

The gene calls are TRBV6-6 and TRBJ2-3; TRBD2 aligns across 7 bases. The CDR3 is 16 residues long. Looked up from germline, CDR1 is MNHNY and CDR2 is SVGAGI (reference sequence). With 6 bases clipped from V and 0 bases from J, the junction kept 9 bases outside the gene matches. The CDR3 DNA reads TGTGCCAGCAGGCCCACCTTTAGCGGGAGCACAGATACGCAGTATTTT. This gives the protein CASRPTFSGSTDTQYF.

The CDR3 coding sequence is TGTGCCAGCAGAAGAGCTTCAACTAATGAAAAACTGTTTTTT. Residues: CASRRASTNEKLFF. V and J are TRBV5-4 and TRBJ1-4; unclear D gene. Germline-derived CDR1 and CDR2 are SGHNT and YYREEE (reference sequence). Trimming removed 5 bases from V and 0 bases from J, with 8 bases in between. CDR3 length: 14 residues. Supplemented by reference TRBV5-4 and TRBJ1-4, the full variable domain reads ETGVTQSPTHLIKTRGQQVTLRCSSQSGHNTVSWYQQALGQGPQFIFQYYREEENGRGNFPPRFSGLQFPNYSSELNVNALELDDSALYLCASRRASTNEKLFFGSGTQLSVL.

The chain uses TRBV6-6 and TRBJ2-7; 11 bases are shared with TRBD2. CDR3 size: 14 residues. The V and J ends lost 5 bases and 7 bases, in that order; junction bases with no gene match: 7. The germline V gene encodes CDR1 MNHNY and CDR2 SVGAGI (reference sequence). In DNA, the CDR3 is TGTGCCAGCAGTGATAGCGGGAGGGCCTGGGAGCAGTACGTC. The encoded protein is CASSDSGRAWEQYV.

CDR3 sequence (DNA): TGCGCCAGCAGCTTGGCGCGGGGGCCTTACGAGCAGTACTTC. It yields the protein CASSLARGPYEQYF. The chain employs TRBV5-1 and TRBJ2-7; the D gene is possibly TRBD2 (7 bases). This CDR3 region has 14 residues. The V gene's germline CDR1 is SGHRS and CDR2 YFSETQ. Trimming took 0 bases from V and 4 from J, leaving 11 bases between them.

V and J are TRBV11-3 and TRBJ2-1; tentatively, D is TRBD1 (5 bases). CDR1 is SGHNT, CDR2 YENEEA, per germline. This CDR3 is 14 amino acids long. Trimming took off 4 bases at V and 3 bases at J, with 10 bases between the two ends. The CDR3 is CASSSDSYYNEQFF. The DNA of the CDR3 is TGTGCCAGCAGCTCAGACAGTTACTACAATGAGCAGTTCTTC.

V and J are TRBV19 and TRBJ1-1; 10 nucleotides agree with TRBD1. The CDR3 runs to 13 residues. Germline V CDR1 and CDR2: LNHDA, SQIVND (reference sequence). Trimming removed 6 bases from V and 6 bases from J; junction bases left unmatched: 4. Here the CDR3 reads CASRGQGMSEAFF. CDR3 DNA: TGTGCCAGTAGGGGACAGGGGATGTCTGAAGCTTTCTTT.

This chain joins TRBV19 and TRBJ2-3; 14 nucleotides line up with TRBD2. Per the germline V gene, CDR1 is LNHDA and CDR2 is SQIVND (reference sequence). The V gene end was trimmed by 4 bases and the J gene end by 2 bases; junction bases not matched to a gene: 5. This CDR3 region has 17 residues. This chain's CDR3 is CASSRTSGGSLTDTQYF. In DNA form, the CDR3 reads TGTGCCAGTAGTAGGACTAGCGGGGGGTCCCTCACAGATACGCAGTATTTT.

The gene calls are TRBV6-5 and TRBJ2-3; 8 bases are a match to TRBD1. The CDR3 spans 14 residues. The germline gives CDR1 MNHEY, CDR2 SVGAGI. The junction had 7 bases not matched to a gene; V was cut back by 6 bases and J by 5 bases. In DNA form, the CDR3 reads TGTGCCAGCAGCCGTACAGGGGGACTAGATACGCAGTATTTT. Amino acids: CASSRTGGLDTQYF.

This clone was counted a single time. The chain uses TRBV5-1 and TRBJ2-7; tentative D call: TRBD1 (5 bases). The CDR3 covers 13 residues. Germline V gene sequence: CDR1 SGHRS, CDR2 YFSETQ. V dropped 2 bases and J dropped 1 base, with 7 bases sitting between them. The CDR3 DNA sequence: TGCGCCAGCAGCTTCCCAGGGTCCTACGAGCAGTACTTC. This translates into CASSFPGSYEQYF.

V gene TRBV5-6 combines with J gene TRBJ1-5; no clear D. The germline V gene encodes CDR1 SGHDT and CDR2 YYEEEE. There are 14 residues in the CDR3. V lost 7 bases and J 0 bases, leaving 11 bases between the germline ends. The CDR3 DNA follows: TGTGCCAGCCGACAATTGAATAGCAATCAGCCCCAGCATTTT. This encodes CASRQLNSNQPQHF.

This clone showed up just once. The gene calls are TRBV19 and TRBJ2-1, with 11 bases lining up with TRBD2. CDR1 and CDR2 (germline): LNHDA, SQIVND (reference sequence). The CDR3 spans 19 residues. Trimming at V came to 0 bases and at J to 8 bases, leaving 15 bases not matched to a gene. The CDR3 loop is CASSIDGTLAGGNGDEQFF. The CDR3, as DNA: TGTGCCAGTAGTATAGATGGGACTCTAGCGGGAGGTAATGGGGATGAGCAGTTCTTC. The variable domain in full, completed from reference TRBV19 and TRBJ2-1, reads DGGITQSPKYLFRKEGQNVTLSCEQNLNHDAMYWYRQDPGQGLRLIYYSQIVNDFQKGDIAEGYSVSREKKESFPLTVTSAQKNPTAFYLCASSIDGTLAGGNGDEQFFGPGTRLTVL.

The J gene is TRBJ1-4, the V gene TRBV19; 9 bases agree with TRBD1. The CDR3 totals 14 residues. After removal of 7 bases from V and 10 bases from J, the junction contained 10 bases not matched to a gene. CDR1 and CDR2 (germline): LNHDA, SQIVND (reference sequence). DNA for the CDR3: TGTGCCAGTACCATTGGGACAGGGCAAGGAAAACTGTTTTTT. This gives the protein CASTIGTGQGKLFF.

The rearrangement uses TRBV6-2 or TRBV6-3 and TRBJ1-1; D not certain. The germline V and J ends were trimmed by 0 bases and 3 bases, with 5 bases remaining between them. This CDR3 is 13 amino acids long. In germline, CDR1 is MNHEY, CDR2 SVGEGT. The CDR3 DNA reads TGTGCCAGCAGTTACTCCCTATACACTGAAGCTTTCTTT. Amino acids: CASSYSLYTEAFF.

V gene TRBV3-1 (or the pseudogene TRBV3-2) combines with J gene TRBJ2-1, with 13 bases lining up with TRBD2. The length of the CDR3 is 16 residues. V shed 1 base, J shed 3 bases, and the junction held 0 bases outside the gene matches. Looked up from germline, CDR1 is LGHDT and CDR2 is YNNKEL (reference sequence). In DNA, the CDR3 is TGTGCCAGCAGCCAAGGGACTAGCGGGAGCTACAATGAGCAGTTCTTC. Protein: CASSQGTSGSYNEQFF.

The rearrangement joins TRBV21-1 to TRBJ2-3; the D segment call TRBD1 is taken from the table without a DNA check. TRBV21-1 has pseudogene status. The CDR3 loop spans 15 amino acids. CDR3 loop: CASSKVTGGEDTQYF. DNA of the CDR3: TGTGCCAGCAGCAAAGTGACAGGCGGAGAAGATACGCAGTATTTT.

The rearrangement uses TRBV7-2 and TRBJ2-1; TRBD1 agrees at 7 bases. Trimming removed 6 bases from V and 3 bases from J; junction bases left unmatched: 5. The CDR3 is 14 amino acids. Germline V lookup: CDR1 SGHTA, CDR2 FQGNSA. DNA for the CDR3: TGTGCCAGCAGTCCTCGACAGGGCTACAATGAGCAGTTCTTC. It specifies CASSPRQGYNEQFF. Drawing the rest from reference TRBV7-2 and TRBJ2-1, the complete variable domain is GAGVSQSPSNKVTEKGKDVELRCDPISGHTALYWYRQSLGQGLEFLIYFQGNSAPDKSGLPSDRFSAERTGGSVSTLTIQRTQQEDSAVYLCASSPRQGYNEQFFGPGTRLTVL.

The gene calls are TRBV6-5 and TRBJ2-1, with 10 bases fitting TRBD1. CDR3 length: 14 amino acids. The ends lost 5 bases at V and 8 bases at J; junction bases unmatched: 6. The germline gives CDR1 MNHEY, CDR2 SVGAGI. The CDR3 DNA reads as TGTGCCAGCAGTAGACAGGGGGCTGGGGATGAGCAGTTCTTC. It translates to CASSRQGAGDEQFF.

The genes are TRBV4-3 and TRBJ2-7; 13 nucleotides match TRBD2. V was clipped by 0 bases and J by 4 bases; unmatched bases: 6. The CDR3 loop spans 17 amino acids. Germline V gene data show CDR1 as LGHNA and CDR2 as YSLEER. CDR3 sequence: CASSQEPGLAGVYEQYV. The CDR3 coding sequence is TGCGCCAGCAGCCAAGAACCCGGACTAGCGGGAGTGTACGAGCAGTACGTC.

The V call is TRBV18, the J call TRBJ1-3; no firm D call. CDR1 and CDR2 (germline): KGHSH, LQKENI. Trimming cost V 3 bases and J 3 bases, with 12 bases left between them. CDR3 size: 15 residues. CDR3 residues: CASSPYVQGGNTIYF. In DNA, the CDR3 is TGTGCCAGCTCACCCTACGTACAAGGTGGAAACACCATATATTTT.

The chain uses TRBV16 and TRBJ1-2; 9 bases map to TRBD1. The CDR3 loop spans 15 amino acids. Germline lookup yields CDR1 KGHSY and CDR2 FQNENV. Unmatched junction bases numbered 7, after V lost 4 bases and J lost 4 bases. CDR3 sequence: CASSLRTGAFYGYTF. As DNA, the CDR3 is TGTGCCAGCAGCCTACGGACAGGGGCCTTCTATGGCTACACCTTC. The whole variable domain, filled in from reference TRBV16 and TRBJ1-2, reads GEEVAQTPKHLVRGEGQKAKLYCAPIKGHSYVFWYQQVLKNEFKFLISFQNENVFDETGMPKERFSAKCLPNSPCSLEIQATKLEDSAVYFCASSLRTGAFYGYTFGSGTRLTVV.

This rearrangement joins TRBV5-5 to TRBJ1-2; 7 positions match TRBD1. V shed 1 base, J shed 4 bases, and the junction held 7 bases outside the gene matches. The CDR3 loop spans 15 amino acids. CDR1 and CDR2 from the germline V gene are SGHKS and YYEKEE (reference sequence). CDR3 sequence (DNA): TGTGCCAGCAGCTTGACCACAGGGGCCACCTATGGCTACACCTTC. It is translated as CASSLTTGATYGYTF.

The chain links TRBV7-9 to TRBJ2-1; 9 bases line up with TRBD2. Germline lookup yields CDR1 SEHNR and CDR2 FQNEAQ (reference sequence). The J segment lost 2 bases and the V segment lost 5 bases, leaving 4 bases of the junction unmatched. This CDR3 contains 15 residues. The CDR3 sequence: CASSPQRGAYNEQFF. Written as DNA, the CDR3 is TGTGCCAGCAGCCCCCAGCGGGGGGCCTACAATGAGCAGTTCTTC. The complete variable domain, with remaining parts taken from reference TRBV7-9 and TRBJ2-1, reads DTGVSQNPRHKITKRGQNVTFRCDPISEHNRLYWYRQTLGQGPEFLTYFQNEAQLEKSRLLSDRFSAERPKGSFSTLEIQRTEQGDSAMYLCASSPQRGAYNEQFFGPGTRLTVL.

The gene calls are TRBV9 and TRBJ1-2; no definite D call. This CDR3 is built from 14 residues. The germline CDR1 and CDR2 sequences are SGDLS and YYNGEE. V dropped 0 bases and J dropped 7 bases, with 13 bases sitting between them. The CDR3 protein is CASSVGVQAIGYTF. DNA of the CDR3: TGTGCCAGCAGCGTAGGGGTCCAAGCTATTGGCTACACCTTC.

V and J are TRBV28 and TRBJ2-5, with 10 bases that match TRBD2. The CDR3 extends over 15 amino acids. Germline V lookup: CDR1 MDHEN, CDR2 SYDVKM. J lost 5 bases, V lost 5 bases, and 8 bases had no gene match. The CDR3 sequence: CASSQKRGGRETQYF. In nucleotides, the CDR3 is TGTGCCAGCAGTCAGAAGCGGGGGGGCCGGGAGACCCAGTACTTC.

The chain carries TRBV29-1 and TRBJ1-4; TRBD1 agrees at 10 bases. Germline V gene sequence: CDR1 SQVTM, CDR2 ANQGSEA. This CDR3 is 14 amino acids long. The trim removed 6 bases at V and 5 bases at J, leaving 6 bases unmatched. The CDR3 DNA is TGCAGCGTCGATTGGGGACAGGGGAATGAAAAACTGTTTTTT. Translation gives CSVDWGQGNEKLFF.